Listed below are T cell receptor beta chains from one sample, sequenced in a study of vaccination effects on CD4 cells after COVID-19. This table comes from immunoSEQ multiplex PCR, and its TCRdb copy is limited to in-frame clones, with some not included. The sample consists of tens of thousands of clones, 78% of them appearing once. Their antigen targets remain unknown. The sequenced sample was CD4+ T cells from PBMCs cultured with SARS-CoV-2 spike peptides, obtained before COVID-19 vaccination. The origin of the receptors is a human donor who received a COVID-19 vaccine. Both conserved end residues are part of each CDR3. D genes are given only for firm matches. Only part of the rows carry a size: once, few, many, or a class if the clone is expanded.

TRBV3-1/TRBV3-2	TRBJ2-5	.	once	TGTGCCAGCAGCCAAGATGGATCGGGGGCAGGAGAGACCCAGTACTTC	CASSQDGSGAGETQYF
TRBV7-2	TRBJ1-5	.	few	TGTGCCAGCAGCGCCGGACGGAGCAATCAGCCCCAGCATTTT	CASSAGRSNQPQHF
TRBV15	TRBJ1-4	.	.	TGTGCCACCAGCAGAGATGATGGCAGGGCTGAAAAACTGTTTTTT	CATSRDDGRAEKLFF
TRBV19	TRBJ1-2	TRBD1	.	TGTGCCAGTATCGAACAGGGGGGAATCAACTATGGCTACACCTTC	CASIEQGGINYGYTF
TRBV7-8	TRBJ1-2	TRBD1	.	TGTGCCAGCAGCTTGGGACCGGGACAGGGCTATGGCTACACCTTC	CASSLGPGQGYGYTF
TRBV5-8	TRBJ1-6	.	.	TGTGCCAGCAGCTTGTTAATAGGACAGCATTTGGGTAATGATTCACCCCTCCACTTT	CASSLLIGQHLGNDSPLHF
TRBV5-1	TRBJ1-1	.	.	TGCGCCAGCAGCCCCCGGGGGGGGACTGAAGCTTTCTTT	CASSPRGGTEAFF
TRBV18	TRBJ2-2	TRBD2	.	TGTGCCAGCTCACCACGGACTAGCGGGGGGTCCGACGGGGAGCTGTTTTTT	CASSPRTSGGSDGELFF
TRBV18	TRBJ2-1	TRBD2	.	TGTGCCAGCTCACCCTATACGGGGGGGGCCGCCGGGAATGAGCAGTTCTTC	CASSPYTGGAAGNEQFF
TRBV5-1	TRBJ2-3	.	.	TGCGCCAGCAGCTTGGTGGGGTCCCCCACAGATACGCAGTATTTT	CASSLVGSPTDTQYF
TRBV5-4	TRBJ2-3	.	.	TGTGCCAGCAGCCTGTCGACAGATACGCAGTATTTT	CASSLSTDTQYF
TRBV3-1/TRBV3-2	TRBJ2-2	.	.	TGTGCCAGCAGGGGTAGGAGCACCGGGGAGCTGTTTTTT	CASRGRSTGELFF
TRBV2	TRBJ1-2	.	.	TGTGCCAGCAGCAAAGGGGCCCAAAGGAATGGCTACACCTTC	CASSKGAQRNGYTF
TRBV2	TRBJ1-3	.	.	TGTGCCAGCAGCGTTGGCGGATACTCTGGAAACACCATATATTTT	CASSVGGYSGNTIYF
TRBV6-5	TRBJ1-1	.	once	TGTGCCAGCAGTAGAGAAACTGAAGCTTTCTTT	CASSRETEAFF
TRBV18	TRBJ1-1	.	.	TGTGCCAGCTCACCACTCTGGGGCCGGGACACTGAAGCTTTCTTT	CASSPLWGRDTEAFF
TRBV28	TRBJ2-5	.	.	TGTGCCAGCAGTTTCGGGTCTAGCGCTGTCCAAGAGACCCAGTACTTC	CASSFGSSAVQETQYF
TRBV7-8	TRBJ2-1	.	.	TGTGCCAGCAGTTCGAACAGGGCCAATGAGCAGTTCTTC	CASSSNRANEQFF
TRBV7-8	TRBJ2-5	.	.	TGTGCCAGCAGGCCGGGACAACTCCCTCTGAGAGAGACCCAGTACTTC	CASRPGQLPLRETQYF
TRBV10-3	TRBJ1-2	.	.	TGTGCCATCAGGGGGGGGGCAAGCTTGAATGGCTACACCTTC	CAIRGGASLNGYTF
TRBV28	TRBJ1-6	TRBD1	.	TGTGCCAGCAATCCTTGGACAGGCGCCGAAAATTCACCCCTCCACTTT	CASNPWTGAENSPLHF
TRBV5-1	TRBJ2-5	TRBD2	.	TGCGCCAGCAGACCAACGGGACTAGAAGAGACCCAGTACTTC	CASRPTGLEETQYF
TRBV7-9	TRBJ2-1	.	.	TGTGCCAGCATAGATTGGAGCTCCTACAATGAGCAGTTCTTC	CASIDWSSYNEQFF
TRBV5-1	TRBJ2-2	.	.	TGCGCCAGCAGCTCTATCCCCCAAGCTAACACCGGGGAGCTGTTTTTT	CASSSIPQANTGELFF
TRBV4-3	TRBJ2-5	.	.	TGCGCCAGCAGCCAAGATAAGGGGTGGCAGACCCAGTACTTC	CASSQDKGWQTQYF
TRBV5-6	TRBJ2-5	TRBD1	.	TGTGCCAGCAGCTTCAGACAGGGGTTCCAAGAGACCCAGTACTTC	CASSFRQGFQETQYF
TRBV29-1	TRBJ2-1	.	.	TGCAGCGTTCAAGCCGGGACACGCTCCTACAATGAGCAGTTCTTC	CSVQAGTRSYNEQFF
TRBV14	TRBJ2-3	.	.	TGTGCCAGCAGCCAAGGGACTAGCACAGATACGCAGTATTTT	CASSQGTSTDTQYF
TRBV5-1	TRBJ2-3	.	.	TGCGCCAGCAGCTTGCAGCACGATGCTAGCACAGATACGCAGTATTTT	CASSLQHDASTDTQYF
TRBV30	TRBJ2-2	TRBD1	.	TGTGCCTGGAAAAAGAGCGACAGGGGGTGGGGGGAGCTGTTTTTT	CAWKKSDRGWGELFF
TRBV5-1	TRBJ2-1	TRBD2	.	TGCGCCAGCAGCGGGACCGGGACTAGCGGGGGGGCCCTGGGTGAGCAGTTCTTC	CASSGTGTSGGALGEQFF
TRBV29-1	TRBJ2-5	.	.	TGCAGCGTTGTCGTGGGCGCCGGGGAGACCCAGTACTTC	CSVVVGAGETQYF
TRBV28	TRBJ1-5	.	.	TGTGCCAGCAGTCCCCATACAGGGAATAGCAATCAGCCCCAGCATTTT	CASSPHTGNSNQPQHF
TRBV5-1	TRBJ1-5	.	.	TGCGCCAGCAGCTTCGGGTTCCGGGTGGAGACAGGTGCCCAGCCCCAGCATTTT	CASSFGFRVETGAQPQHF
TRBV10-3	TRBJ1-3	.	.	TGTGCCATCGCCTTGGGGTCCTCTGGAAACACCATATATTTT	CAIALGSSGNTIYF
TRBV6-2/TRBV6-3	TRBJ1-3	.	.	TGTGCCAGCAGTTACCGGCGGAGTGGGTCTGGAAACACCATATATTTT	CASSYRRSGSGNTIYF
TRBV19	TRBJ2-5	.	.	TGTGCCAGTAGTCATTTCGCGGGGCAAGAGACCCAGTACTTC	CASSHFAGQETQYF
TRBV14	TRBJ2-3	.	.	TGTGCCAGCAGCCAAGACTCAGTAACGGATACGCAGTATTTT	CASSQDSVTDTQYF
TRBV28	TRBJ1-1	.	.	TGTGCCAGCAAGTGGGGGGGCTCGAACACTGAAGCTTTCTTT	CASKWGGSNTEAFF
TRBV19	TRBJ1-5	.	.	TGTGCCACTAAGATGTCGTATAGCAATCAGCCCCAGCATTTT	CATKMSYSNQPQHF
TRBV27	TRBJ1-2	.	once	TGTGCCACCCGTCGGACAGCAAATGCTAACTATGGCTACACCTTC	CATRRTANANYGYTF
TRBV27	TRBJ2-2	TRBD1	.	TGTGCCAGCAGTTTGTGGACCGGGACAGGACTGCCCAACACCGGGGAGCTGTTTTTT	CASSLWTGTGLPNTGELFF
TRBV29-1	TRBJ1-2	.	once	TGCAGCGTTGCTTCACCGGGAAAGGATGGCTACACCTTC	CSVASPGKDGYTF
TRBV5-6	TRBJ2-1	TRBD1	few	TGTGCCAGCAGCCGAGACAGGGGGCGAATCTCCTACAATGAGCAGTTCTTC	CASSRDRGRISYNEQFF